A selection of T cell receptor beta chains follows, all from one sample in a study of PD-L1 blockade in urothelial cancer. Generated by immunoSEQ multiplex PCR, the TCRdb table keeps only in-frame clones and is missing some. The table includes about 84,000 clones, roughly 90% detected once. Specimen: PBMCs, collected around atezolizumab (anti-PD-L1) treatment. These receptors came from a man in his sixties with urothelial cancer. CDR3s include the opening cysteine and the closing phenylalanine or tryptophan. D genes are given only for firm matches. Where a row states a size, it is once, few, many or the class of an expanded clone; other rows omit it.

D: .; V: TRBV5-1; size: .; J: TRBJ2-7; DNA: TGCGCCAGCAGCGCGAAAACAGGTAACCACGAGCAGTACTTC; CDR3: CASSAKTGNHEQYF
D: TRBD1; V: TRBV27; size: .; J: TRBJ1-2; DNA: TGTGCCAGCAGTCCGACAGGGGGCTATGGCTACACCTTC; CDR3: CASSPTGGYGYTF
D: TRBD2; V: TRBV10-2; size: .; J: TRBJ2-1; DNA: TGCGCCAGCAGTGATAGACTAGCCCCGTCCTACAATGAGCAGTTCTTC; CDR3: CASSDRLAPSYNEQFF
D: .; V: TRBV28; size: .; J: TRBJ2-2; DNA: TGTGCCAGCAGTTTTGGCTCTCCCGGGGAGCTGTTTTTT; CDR3: CASSFGSPGELFF
D: .; V: TRBV9; size: .; J: TRBJ2-7; DNA: TGTGCCAGCAGCGTAGTCGGCAGTTCGGGTGAGCAGTACTTC; CDR3: CASSVVGSSGEQYF
D: .; V: TRBV30; size: .; J: TRBJ1-2; DNA: TGTGCCTGGAGCTACGGGGGAAGTAGGGACTATGGCTACACCTTC; CDR3: CAWSYGGSRDYGYTF
D: .; V: TRBV7-9; size: .; J: TRBJ2-1; DNA: TGTGCCAGCATCTCCGGTCGGACAGAGAACAATGAGCAGTTCTTC; CDR3: CASISGRTENNEQFF
D: .; V: TRBV6-5; size: .; J: TRBJ1-5; DNA: TGTGCCAGCAGTTACGCGGGGAATCAGCCCCAGCATTTT; CDR3: CASSYAGNQPQHF
D: .; V: TRBV28; size: .; J: TRBJ1-3; DNA: TGTGCCAGCAGTTTAAGGGGATCTGGAAACACCATATATTTT; CDR3: CASSLRGSGNTIYF
D: .; V: TRBV11-2; size: .; J: TRBJ2-7; DNA: TGTGCCAGCAGGCTTGAGCCAGCCAGGGGTTACGAGCAGTACTTC; CDR3: CASRLEPARGYEQYF
D: TRBD1; V: TRBV5-1; size: .; J: TRBJ2-5; DNA: TGCGCCAGCAGCTTGGCGACAGGGAGCCAAGAGACCCAGTACTTC; CDR3: CASSLATGSQETQYF
D: .; V: TRBV30; size: .; J: TRBJ1-5; DNA: TGTGCCTGGAGTCAAGGACGGCACGGGGGTCAGCCCCAGCATTTT; CDR3: CAWSQGRHGGQPQHF
D: TRBD1; V: TRBV2; size: .; J: TRBJ1-2; DNA: TGTGCCAGCAGTAAGGACAGGGAAGGCTACACCTTC; CDR3: CASSKDREGYTF
D: .; V: TRBV19; size: .; J: TRBJ2-3; DNA: TGTGCCAGTAGTATCTATGGAGGCACAGATACGCAGTATTTT; CDR3: CASSIYGGTDTQYF
D: .; V: TRBV28; size: .; J: TRBJ1-1; DNA: TGTGCCAGCACGTCGGGGATGAACACTGAAGCTTTCTTT; CDR3: CASTSGMNTEAFF
D: .; V: TRBV29-1; size: .; J: TRBJ2-1; DNA: TGCAGCGTGGGGGGACTCCAACATGAGCAGTTCTTC; CDR3: CSVGGLQHEQFF
D: .; V: TRBV7-2; size: few; J: TRBJ2-1; DNA: TGTGCCAGCAGCTTCGGCAGGGGTGGCAATGAGCAGTTCTTC; CDR3: CASSFGRGGNEQFF
D: TRBD1; V: TRBV28; size: .; J: TRBJ1-5; DNA: TGTGCCAGCAGTTCTAGCCTCGGGACAGGGTGGGTGGAGGGCAATCAGCCCCAGCATTTT; CDR3: CASSSSLGTGWVEGNQPQHF
D: .; V: TRBV6-5; size: once; J: TRBJ2-7; DNA: TGTGCCAGCAGTTACGAGCCTACTAGCTCCTACGAGCAGTACTTC; CDR3: CASSYEPTSSYEQYF
D: .; V: TRBV21-1; size: .; J: TRBJ2-5; DNA: TGTGCCAGCAGATCGGGTAGGGAGGAGACCCAGTACTTC; CDR3: CASRSGREETQYF
D: .; V: TRBV30; size: .; J: TRBJ2-7; DNA: TGTGCCTGGCAAGACAGGCCCTTGGGTGAGCAGTACTTC; CDR3: CAWQDRPLGEQYF
D: .; V: TRBV7-2; size: .; J: TRBJ1-1; DNA: TGTGCCAGCAGCTCGGACATGTATTACACTGAAGCTTTCTTT; CDR3: CASSSDMYYTEAFF
D: .; V: TRBV7-2; size: .; J: TRBJ2-7; DNA: TGTGCCAGCAGCTTATGGAGTCAGGGTCACGGCGAGCAGTACTTC; CDR3: CASSLWSQGHGEQYF
D: .; V: TRBV5-1; size: once; J: TRBJ2-4; DNA: TGCGCCAGCAGCTTGGGGGAGGCCAAAAACATTCAGTACTTC; CDR3: CASSLGEAKNIQYF
D: .; V: TRBV19; size: .; J: TRBJ2-7; DNA: TGTGCCAGTAGTATATTCCGGGGAGACTCCTACGAGCAGTACTTC; CDR3: CASSIFRGDSYEQYF
D: .; V: TRBV11-2; size: .; J: TRBJ1-1; DNA: TGTGCCAGCAGCCGAGGATTTTTCACTGAAGCTTTCTTT; CDR3: CASSRGFFTEAFF
D: TRBD1; V: TRBV7-8; size: .; J: TRBJ2-2; DNA: TGTGCCAGCAGCTTAGCTCCAGGACAGGGAGGCACCGGGGAGCTGTTTTTT; CDR3: CASSLAPGQGGTGELFF
D: .; V: TRBV9; size: .; J: TRBJ2-7; DNA: TGTGCCAGCAGCGTAGCGGCTCTAGCCGATGTAGACGAGCAGTACTTC; CDR3: CASSVAALADVDEQYF
D: .; V: TRBV6-6; size: .; J: TRBJ2-5; DNA: TGTGCCAGCGGTGAGATGGACAGAGGGGAGACCCAGTACTTC; CDR3: CASGEMDRGETQYF
D: .; V: TRBV9; size: few; J: TRBJ1-4; DNA: TGTGCCAGCAGCGTAGCGACAGGCTATAATGAAAAACTGTTTTTT; CDR3: CASSVATGYNEKLFF
D: .; V: TRBV4-3; size: .; J: TRBJ1-2; DNA: TGCGCCAGCAGCCAAGAAAAATTTGGGGCAGGCGGTGGCTACACCTTC; CDR3: CASSQEKFGAGGGYTF
D: TRBD2; V: TRBV7-2; size: .; J: TRBJ2-3; DNA: TGTGCCAGCAGCATAATAGCGGGGTCCACAGATACGCAGTATTTT; CDR3: CASSIIAGSTDTQYF
D: TRBD2; V: TRBV4-2; size: once; J: TRBJ2-5; DNA: TGTGCCAGCAGCCAAGGGGGGGGAGAGGAGACCCAGTACTTC; CDR3: CASSQGGGEETQYF
D: TRBD1; V: TRBV7-9; size: few; J: TRBJ1-2; DNA: TGTGCCAGCAGCCCCAAGACGGGACAGGGGGCTGGCTACACCTTC; CDR3: CASSPKTGQGAGYTF
D: TRBD1; V: TRBV5-6; size: .; J: TRBJ1-4; DNA: TGTGCCAGCAGCTTTCAGGGGGCGCCGGCTAATGAAAAACTGTTTTTT; CDR3: CASSFQGAPANEKLFF
D: TRBD2; V: TRBV27; size: .; J: TRBJ2-5; DNA: TGTGCCAGCAGCCCTAGGACTAGCGGCAGAGAGACCCAGTACTTC; CDR3: CASSPRTSGRETQYF
D: .; V: TRBV6-4; size: .; J: TRBJ2-1; DNA: TGTGCCAGCAGTGAAGAGGGAGACCATGAGCAGTTCTTC; CDR3: CASSEEGDHEQFF
D: .; V: TRBV5-1; size: .; J: TRBJ2-1; DNA: TGCGCCAGCAGCTTACAGGGCCGGGAGCAGTTCTTC; CDR3: CASSLQGREQFF
D: TRBD2; V: TRBV7-8; size: .; J: TRBJ2-1; DNA: TGTGCCAGCAGCTTAGCGCGACTAGCGGGAGGGTTCTGGGGGGATGAGCAGTTCTTC; CDR3: CASSLARLAGGFWGDEQFF
D: .; V: TRBV5-6; size: .; J: TRBJ2-7; DNA: TGTGCCAGCAGCTCCTTACTCGGGTCGGGGAAAAATTCCTACGAGCAGTACTTC; CDR3: CASSSLLGSGKNSYEQYF
D: TRBD2; V: TRBV4-3; size: .; J: TRBJ2-3; DNA: TGCGCCAGCAGCCCCCGGGTAGCGGGAGTGGGAGATACGCAGTATTTT; CDR3: CASSPRVAGVGDTQYF